These T cell receptor beta chains were read from a single sample in a study of blood T cell repertoires in COVID-19. The protocol was immunoSEQ multiplex PCR, while the TCRdb copy is restricted to in-frame clones and leaves out a portion. The sample yields approximately 170,000 clones, around 86% seen once. The sequencing sample was made of peripheral blood. These receptors were obtained from a man in his 70s with acute or convalescent COVID-19. Each CDR3 is given with its conserved first and last residue. Size is omitted from some rows. Given values are once, few, many or a class for expanded clones.

.,TRBV27,TRBJ2-5,CASSLLASIETQYF
.,TRBV3-1/TRBV3-2,TRBJ2-5,CASSQSGGEETQYF
.,TRBV6-2/TRBV6-3,TRBJ1-1,CASSYRPGGIAFF
.,TRBV5-1,TRBJ2-3,CASSPLPTDTQYF
.,TRBV28,TRBJ1-1,CASWSMDSYTEAFF
once,TRBV6-1,TRBJ1-2,CASSHRDRVGYTF
.,TRBV24-1,TRBJ1-2,CATSDAGQGDGYTF
.,TRBV6-2/TRBV6-3,TRBJ2-2,CASSYGDRGGTGELFF
.,TRBV30,TRBJ1-2,CAWSGQFNGYTF
.,TRBV5-1,TRBJ2-1,CATSLRDTYNEQFF
.,TRBV10-3,TRBJ2-1,CAISDPASGGHNEQFF
.,TRBV6-5,TRBJ1-4,CASSGQINEKLFF
.,TRBV18,TRBJ1-5,CASSSRPGNGANQPQHF
few,TRBV21-1,TRBJ1-5,CASSKEDRRNQPQHF
.,TRBV7-2,TRBJ2-7,CASSIAYEQYF
.,TRBV21-1,TRBJ2-1,CASSKVSNREGGGGYNEQFF
.,TRBV28,TRBJ1-4,CASSVTSSATNEKLFF
.,TRBV9,TRBJ2-1,CASSRDSLYNEQFF
.,TRBV7-2,TRBJ2-7,CASSSVGLRVYEQYF
.,TRBV27,TRBJ2-5,CASSLRAGVFETQYF
.,TRBV6-5,TRBJ2-1,CASSPTGENEQFF
.,TRBV5-4,TRBJ1-2,CASSWGQVYGYTF
.,TRBV28,TRBJ2-1,CASSGALGGYNEQFF
.,TRBV9,TRBJ1-6,CASSPGQFGSPLHF
.,TRBV10-3,TRBJ2-3,CAIGGRNGDTQYF
.,TRBV7-3,TRBJ1-3,CASSPGTTGNTIYF
.,TRBV7-9,TRBJ1-2,CASSLEAGTYGYTF
.,TRBV18,TRBJ1-1,CASSPRDRLQGTEAFF
.,TRBV19,TRBJ1-1,CASSKSRGVNTEAFF
.,TRBV3-1/TRBV3-2,TRBJ1-2,CASSPTSTGSGYGYTF
.,TRBV5-1,TRBJ2-5,CASSLVGTGAGETQYF
.,TRBV5-1,TRBJ2-7,CASGAGTTNYEQYF
.,TRBV27,TRBJ2-7,CASSLSLPSYEQYF